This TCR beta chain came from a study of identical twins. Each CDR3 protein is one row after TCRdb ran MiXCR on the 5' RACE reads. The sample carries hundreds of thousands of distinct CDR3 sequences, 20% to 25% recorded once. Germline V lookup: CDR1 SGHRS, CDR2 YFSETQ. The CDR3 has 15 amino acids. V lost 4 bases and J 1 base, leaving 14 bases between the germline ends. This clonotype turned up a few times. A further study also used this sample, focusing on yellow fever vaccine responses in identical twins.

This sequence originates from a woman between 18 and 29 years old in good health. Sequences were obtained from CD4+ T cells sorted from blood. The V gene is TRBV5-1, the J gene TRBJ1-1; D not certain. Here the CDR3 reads CASSPGPGWNTEAFF. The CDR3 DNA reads TGCGCCAGCAGCCCAGGCCCGGGGTGGAACACTGAAGCTTTCTTT.